This entry lists 24 T cell receptor beta chains sequenced from one sample in a study of T-cell reconstitution after alpha-beta-depleted transplantation in children. Preparing the TCRbeta library involved the use of unique molecular identifiers. MiXCR was run by TCRdb on the PCR reads, yielding one entry per CDR3 protein. The sample carries hundreds of thousands of distinct CDR3 sequences, more than 9% recorded once. The specimen comprised PBMCs, sampled before TCRalphabeta/CD19-depleted stem cell transplant. The source is a child aged 2-15 years with inherited bone marrow failure, due to receive a stem cell transplant.

This clonotype was seen many times. The chain uses TRBV19 and TRBJ1-1; TRBD1 matches at 9 bases. V lost 2 bases to trimming and J lost 6 bases; unmatched junction nucleotides: 4. The germline V gene has CDR1 LNHDA and CDR2 SQIVND (reference sequence). The length of the CDR3 is 14 residues. The CDR3 DNA reads TGTGCCAGTAGTATAAGGGACAGGGCAGCTGAAGCTTTCTTT. As protein: CASSIRDRAAEAFF.

This clonotype has a count of ten or more. The rearrangement links TRBV9 to TRBJ2-1; TRBD2 agrees at 7 bases. J gave up 6 bases and V 0 bases, and 3 bases lay outside the gene matches. This CDR3 comprises 14 residues. Germline values: CDR1 SGDLS, CDR2 YYNGEE. The CDR3 sequence is CASSVASGGNEQFF. CDR3 sequence (DNA): TGTGCCAGCAGCGTAGCTTCGGGAGGCAATGAGCAGTTCTTC.

This rearrangement joins TRBV12-3 or TRBV12-4 to TRBJ2-4; D is perhaps TRBD1 (5 bases). The CDR3 sequence is 14 residues long. V lost 3 bases and J 8 bases, leaving 14 bases between the germline ends. The CDR3 is CASSFAGILDIQYF. The CDR3 nucleotides are TGTGCCAGCAGTTTCGCAGGGATTCTGGACATTCAGTACTTC.

This clonotype came up many times. The rearrangement uses TRBV4-3 and TRBJ2-5; D call uncertain. The CDR3 spans 15 residues. Germline V lookup: CDR1 LGHNA, CDR2 YSLEER. Trimming left V 0 bases short and J 5 bases short, with 13 bases between. In DNA form, the CDR3 reads TGCGCCAGCAGCCAAGAACCAAGAGTGTGGGAGACCCAGTACTTC. Protein: CASSQEPRVWETQYF.

Many counts were recorded for this clonotype. Here the CDR3 omits its conserved ending phenylalanine or tryptophan, so a read error is the likely source. The chain is built from TRBV7-9 and TRBJ1-1; D is unclear. From germline, CDR1 is SEHNR and CDR2 FQNEAQ (reference sequence). The CDR3 totals 14 residues. Trimming pared 5 bases from V and 4 bases from J, leaving 14 bases between. The CDR3 DNA is TGTGCCAGCAGCGCCCCCACTAGGGCCACTGAAGCTTTCCTT. This encodes CASSAPTRATEAFL.

This clonotype was recorded many times. This chain joins TRBV11-2 and TRBJ1-2, with 7 bases lining up with TRBD1. Germline V gene lookup returns CDR1 SGHAT and CDR2 FQNNGV. The CDR3 length is 11 residues. Trimming took 5 bases from V and 9 from J; bases not matched to a gene: 3. In DNA form, the CDR3 reads TGTGCCAGCAGCCGGGACAGTCGCTACACCTTC. The encoded protein is CASSRDSRYTF. The variable domain in full, completed from reference TRBV11-2 and TRBJ1-2, reads EAGVAQSPRYKIIEKRQSVAFWCNPISGHATLYWYQQILGQGPKLLIQFQNNGVVDDSQLPKDRFSAERLKGVDSTLKIQPAKLEDSAVYLCASSRDSRYTFGSGTRLTVV.

The rearrangement uses TRBV20-1 and TRBJ2-2; TRBD2 matches 7 bases. With 3 bases clipped from V and 5 bases from J, the junction kept 6 bases outside the gene matches. This CDR3 has 14 amino acids. From germline, CDR1 is DFQATT and CDR2 SNEGSKA (reference sequence). This CDR3 is CSARGGRETGELFF. The CDR3 bases are TGCAGTGCTAGGGGGGGGAGAGAAACCGGGGAGCTGTTTTTT.

This clonotype came up many times. This chain uses TRBV11-2 with TRBJ1-2, with D possibly TRBD1 on 5 matching bases. There are 17 residues in the CDR3. Trimming stripped 4 bases from V and 0 bases from J, with 18 bases between. Looked up from germline, CDR1 is SGHAT and CDR2 is FQNNGV. The CDR3 here is CASSSRQRIRANYGYTF. CDR3 nucleotide sequence: TGTGCCAGCAGCTCTCGACAGCGGATACGTGCTAACTATGGCTACACCTTC.

This clonotype was seen ten or more times. In nucleotides, the CDR3 is TGTGCCAGCAGTTACCCTGCGACCGCGACTTGGGATTCACCCCTCCACTTT. Encoded protein: CASSYPATATWDSPLHF. This chain links TRBV6-2 or TRBV6-3 with TRBJ1-6; D gene uncertain. V was clipped by 2 bases and J by 8 bases, with 19 bases between them. Germline assignment: CDR1 MNHEY and CDR2 SVGEGT. This CDR3 region has 17 residues.

V is TRBV7-9 and J is TRBJ2-7, with D unresolved. Germline V gives CDR1 SEHNR, CDR2 FQNEAQ (reference sequence). This CDR3 region has 15 residues. V was trimmed by 1 base and J by 2 bases, leaving 12 bases between them. CDR3: CASSLVAGKTYEQYF. CDR3 nucleotides: TGTGCCAGCAGCTTAGTGGCCGGAAAAACCTACGAGCAGTACTTC.

The table lists this clonotype with many counts. The chain joins TRBV5-1 to TRBJ2-2; D is ambiguous. The V gene lost 1 base and the J gene lost 5 bases, with 15 bases spanning the gap. This CDR3 is 16 amino acids long. CDR1 is SGHRS and CDR2 is YFSETQ in the germline V gene. CDR3 protein: CASSLFRDPVTGELFF. The CDR3 coding sequence is TGCGCCAGCAGCTTGTTTAGGGATCCTGTAACCGGGGAGCTGTTTTTT. Full variable domain (rest looked up from reference TRBV5-1 and TRBJ2-2): KAGVTQTPRYLIKTRGQQVTLSCSPISGHRSVSWYQQTPGQGLQFLFEYFSETQRNKGNFPGRFSGRQFSNSRSEMNVSTLELGDSALYLCASSLFRDPVTGELFFGEGSRLTVL.

This clonotype was observed many times. The rearrangement links TRBV7-2 to TRBJ2-7; D is possibly TRBD1 (5 bases). Trimming took 5 bases from V and 5 from J, leaving 13 bases between them. The CDR3 has 13 amino acids. Germline assignment: CDR1 SGHTA and CDR2 FQGNSA. CDR3 nucleotides: TGTGCCAGCAGCCCTAGAGCAGGGAACGAGCAGTACTTC. Its protein is CASSPRAGNEQYF.

The genes are TRBV20-1 and TRBJ2-7; 10 nucleotides agree with TRBD1. Losses at the gene ends were 2 bases for V and 0 bases for J; bases not matched to a gene: 4. Germline CDR1 DFQATT, CDR2 SNEGSKA (reference sequence). The CDR3 is made up of 15 amino acids. The DNA of the CDR3 is TGCAGTGCTAGAATGGGACAGGGGTCCTCCTACGAGCAGTACTTC. The encoded protein is CSARMGQGSSYEQYF.

This clonotype has at least ten counts. V is TRBV4-3 and J is TRBJ2-2; D unclear. This CDR3 region has 13 residues. CDR1 LGHNA and CDR2 YSLEER come from the germline V gene. With 4 bases removed from V and 7 bases from J, the gap between germline ends came to 10 bases. CDR3 in amino acids: CASSRAKVGELFF. The CDR3 nucleotides are TGCGCCAGCAGCCGCGCGAAGGTCGGGGAGCTGTTTTTT.

Only a few counts were recorded for this clonotype. The chain combines TRBV27 with TRBJ2-1, with 15 bases fitting TRBD2. Trimming at V came to 6 bases and at J to 7 bases, leaving 4 bases not matched to a gene. The CDR3 length is 15 residues. CDR1 is MNHEY and CDR2 is SMNVEV in the germline V gene (reference sequence). CDR3 residues: CASSTGTSGRNEQFF. The CDR3 nucleotides are TGTGCCAGCAGCACCGGGACTAGCGGGAGGAATGAGCAGTTCTTC.

This clonotype showed up many times. At one end, the junction sequence differs from germline, possibly due to a read error. V gene TRBV5-1 combines with J gene TRBJ1-1, with 11 bases lining up with TRBD1. In germline, CDR1 is SGHRS, CDR2 YFSETQ. This CDR3 contains 14 residues. The CDR3 region is CASSLGTGGTEAFF. Written as DNA, the CDR3 is TGTGCCAGCAGCTTAGGGACAGGGGGGACTGAAGCTTTCTTT.

This clonotype has a handful of counts. A read error is possible here, since a much larger clone lies one base away. The genes are TRBV5-4 and TRBJ2-3; D remains unclear. Germline CDR1 reads SGHNT; CDR2 reads YYREEE (reference sequence). The V end lost 4 bases, the J end lost 2 bases, and 5 bases lay between the germline ends. This CDR3 spans 12 amino acids. In DNA form, the CDR3 reads TGTGCCAGCAGCATCTTCACAGATACGCAGTATTTT. This sequence encodes CASSIFTDTQYF. Based on the CDR3 plus reference TRBV5-4 and TRBJ2-3, the full variable domain is ETGVTQSPTHLIKTRGQQVTLRCSSQSGHNTVSWYQQALGQGPQFIFQYYREEENGRGNFPPRFSGLQFPNYSSELNVNALELDDSALYLCASSIFTDTQYFGPGTRLTVL.

Concerning this clonotype: An end of the junction differs from the germline gene, which may be a read error. This CDR3 reads CRAPDRKNTEAIF. Written as DNA, the CDR3 is TGCAGGGCCCCGGATCGCAAAAACACTGAAGCTATCTTT. J is TRBJ1-1 and V is TRBV20-1; D is undetermined. This CDR3 is built from 13 residues. Germline V gives CDR1 DFQATT, CDR2 SNEGSKA (reference sequence).

This clonotype was counted at least ten times. V gene TRBV27 combines with J gene TRBJ2-7; 8 bases match TRBD2. V lost 2 bases and J lost 2; bases outside the gene matches: 5. Looked up from germline, CDR1 is MNHEY and CDR2 is SMNVEV (reference sequence). The CDR3 totals 15 residues. The DNA for the CDR3 is TGTGCCAGCAGTTTAAGCGGGAGTCTCGCCTACGAGCAGTACTTC. Amino acid sequence: CASSLSGSLAYEQYF.

With respect to this clonotype: A single base separates this from a much larger clone, so it may be a read error. This sequence joins TRBV5-1 and TRBJ2-3; the match to TRBD2 covers 8 bases. The CDR3 is 16 amino acids. Germline loops: CDR1 SGHRS, CDR2 YFSETQ. CDR3 sequence (DNA): TGCGCCAGCAGCTCCGGGACTAGATGGGGCACAGATACGCAGAATTTT. Translating gives CASSSGTRWGTDTQNF.

This clonotype was detected once. A clone one base away is much larger, so this may be a read error. J is TRBJ1-4 and V is TRBV27; TRBD1 might be the D (6 bases). V lost 5 bases to trimming and J lost 7 bases, with 17 bases between them. The CDR3 has 15 amino acids. Germline values: CDR1 MNHEY, CDR2 SMNVEV (reference sequence). CDR3 DNA sequence: TGTGCCAGCAGTCCAGTCCGGGACAAGTTTGAAAAACTGTTTTTT. Translating gives CASSPVRDKFEKLFF.

In regard to this clonotype: A much more abundant neighbour one base away suggests this may be a read error. CDR3 region: CATTPGLGTTGELFF. The CDR3 DNA is TGTGCCACCACACCGGGACTAGGGACCACCGGGGAGCTGTTTTTT. This chain links TRBV15 with TRBJ2-2; 8 bases are shared with TRBD2. Losses at the gene ends were 7 bases for V and 4 bases for J; bases not matched to a gene: 8. Germline assignment: CDR1 LNHNV and CDR2 YYDKDF (reference sequence). The CDR3 is 15 residues long.

The V gene is TRBV27, the J gene TRBJ2-7; TRBD1 agrees at 9 bases. V lost 6 bases, J lost 5 bases, and 11 bases stayed unmatched. Germline CDR1 reads MNHEY; CDR2 reads SMNVEV (reference sequence). The length of the CDR3 is 15 residues. In nucleotides, the CDR3 is TGTGCCAGCAGCCATCCCGGGACAGGGCTCAACGAGCAGTACTTC. This codes for CASSHPGTGLNEQYF.

Comments on this clonotype: An end of the junction does not agree with germline; a read error may underlie this. The chain joins TRBV20-1 to TRBJ2-2; 7 bases match TRBD2. CDR3 length: 16 amino acids. CDR1 is DFQATT and CDR2 is SNEGSKA in the germline V gene (reference sequence). The CDR3 DNA follows: TGCAGTGCTATAGGGTCGACTAGCCTAAACACCGTGGAGCTGTTTTTT. This codes for CSAIGSTSLNTVELFF.